Below are 28 T cell receptor beta chains sequenced from a single sample in a study of T cells in Graves' hyperthyroidism and ophthalmopathy (dated by TCRdb to about 2019). The library came from multiplex PCR. Sequencing took place on an Illumina HiSeq 2000. The TCR beta CDR3 regions were amplified from RNA transcripts. A first-round RT-PCR of the TCR CDR3 used the HTBI primer set with the Qiagen OneStep RT-PCR kit. TCRdb cleaned the public reads at Q25 with fastp, built clones with MiXCR and kept in-frame beta chains. Each CDR3 protein gets just one entry, which takes the most common genes and DNA from the rows behind it. Within this sample are about 400,000 distinct CDR3 sequences, with around 14% of them counted one time only. About 30% of the sample goes to the ten largest clones. Sequences were obtained from blood. These TCRs come from a woman in her 30s with Graves' hyperthyroidism.

This clonotype came up a few times. The chain employs TRBV10-1 and TRBJ1-1, with D possibly being TRBD1 (5 bases). This CDR3 comprises 15 residues. Germline V CDR1 and CDR2: WNHNN, SYGVQD (reference sequence). The V end lost 4 bases, the J end lost 1 base, and 13 bases lay between the germline ends. The DNA for the CDR3 is TGCGCCAGCAGTGCCGGACATTTAGGGAACACTGAAGCTTTCTTT. This codes for CASSAGHLGNTEAFF.

V is TRBV6-5 and J is TRBJ2-7; 8 bases agree with TRBD1. V shed 0 bases, J shed 1 base, and the junction held 5 bases outside the gene matches. The CDR3 length is 16 residues. From germline, CDR1 is MNHEY and CDR2 SVGAGI. The CDR3 nucleotides are TGTGCCAGCAGTTACTCCTCCCGACAGGGGTCCTACGAGCAGTACTTC. It yields the protein CASSYSSRQGSYEQYF.

The sample holds a few counts of this clonotype. The chain employs TRBV25-1 and TRBJ2-7, with D tentatively TRBD2 (7 bases). CDR3 length equals 18 residues. The V end was cut by 4 bases, the J end by 0 bases, with 22 bases between. Germline CDR1 MGHDK, CDR2 SYGVNS. CDR3 sequence (DNA): TGTGCCAGCAGTGGTCTGGGGGGGCAGAATTGGAGCTCCTACGAGCAGTACTTC. The encoded protein is CASSGLGGQNWSSYEQYF.

This clonotype was seen ten or more times. The CDR3 sequence is CAWGDSAEQFF. In DNA, the CDR3 is TGTGCCTGGGGAGACAGTGCTGAGCAGTTCTTC. V usage is TRBV30 and J usage is TRBJ2-1, with D perhaps matching TRBD1 (5 bases). With 5 bases removed from V and 9 bases from J, the gap between germline ends came to 11 bases. Germline CDR1 is GTSNPN and CDR2 is SVGIG (reference sequence). This CDR3 spans 11 amino acids.

This clonotype has a handful of counts. The gene calls are TRBV19 and TRBJ1-3; D not certain. V was pared by 9 bases and J by 0 bases, with 12 bases between. Germline-derived CDR1 and CDR2 are LNHDA and SQIVND (reference sequence). CDR3 size: 14 residues. In DNA form, the CDR3 reads TGTGCCAGCGTATCAGGCTACTCTGGAAACACCATATATTTT. This sequence encodes CASVSGYSGNTIYF.

In its sample, this clonotype was seen many times. The V gene is TRBV6-5, the J gene TRBJ2-2; 7 nucleotides agree with TRBD2. Germline CDR1 reads MNHEY; CDR2 reads SVGAGI. This CDR3 is built from 15 residues. V shed 2 bases and J 5 bases; nucleotides not matched to a gene: 5. As DNA, the CDR3 is TGTGCCAGCAGTTACGAAGCGGGAAGGACCGGGGAGCTGTTTTTT. Protein sequence: CASSYEAGRTGELFF.

There are a few counts of this clonotype. The J gene is TRBJ2-7, the V gene TRBV19; 9 bases agree with TRBD1. In germline, CDR1 is LNHDA, CDR2 SQIVND (reference sequence). CDR3 length: 14 residues. V shed 4 bases and J 6 bases; nucleotides not matched to a gene: 7. Here the CDR3 reads CASSTTGGVAEQYF. The DNA for the CDR3 is TGTGCCAGTAGTACGACAGGGGGAGTGGCCGAGCAGTACTTC.

V usage is TRBV19 and J usage is TRBJ2-1; TRBD2 aligns across 13 bases. This CDR3 contains 15 residues. CDR1 and CDR2 (germline): LNHDA, SQIVND (reference sequence). Trimming at V came to 5 bases and at J to 9 bases, leaving 7 bases not matched to a gene. CDR3 sequence (DNA): TGTGCCAGTAGTGCCCGGACTAGCGGGAGTTTTGAGCAGTTCTTC. As protein: CASSARTSGSFEQFF.

This clonotype has at least ten counts. The chain links TRBV20-1 to TRBJ2-1, with 11 bases fitting TRBD2. This CDR3 comprises 13 residues. With V trimmed by 3 bases and J by 7 bases, 2 bases remained unmatched. Germline CDR1 and CDR2: DFQATT and SNEGSKA (reference sequence). DNA for the CDR3: TGCAGTGCTAGTTCTAGCGGGAGGAATGAGCAGTTCTTC. This encodes CSASSSGRNEQFF.

Details on this clonotype: This sequence may be a read error, since a much larger clone differs from it by one base. The chain combines TRBV27 with TRBJ2-1, with 12 bases identical to TRBD2. The junction had 8 bases not matched to a gene; V was cut back by 6 bases and J by 8 bases. CDR1 is MNHEY and CDR2 is SMNVEV in the germline V gene (reference sequence). This CDR3 spans 15 amino acids. The DNA of the CDR3 is TGTGCCAGCAGGCTAGCGGGAGGGCCAATTTATGAGCAGTTCTTC. This sequence encodes CASRLAGGPIYEQFF.

V usage is TRBV10-1 and J usage is TRBJ1-3; D call uncertain. From germline, CDR1 is WNHNN and CDR2 SYGVQD (reference sequence). The CDR3 is made up of 13 amino acids. V lost 3 bases, J lost 4 bases, and 7 bases lay in between. The CDR3 DNA is TGCGCCAGCAGTGATCCCGGAGGAAACACCATATATTTT. It yields the protein CASSDPGGNTIYF.

The J gene is TRBJ1-1, the V gene TRBV6-1; D is unresolved. The germline V gene encodes CDR1 MNHNS and CDR2 SASEGT. The germline V and J ends were trimmed by 1 base and 0 bases, with 6 bases remaining between them. This CDR3 region has 14 residues. DNA of the CDR3: TGTGCCAGCAGTGAAGGGTCGTTGAACACTGAAGCTTTCTTT. Translation gives CASSEGSLNTEAFF.

This clonotype has a count of ten or more. This chain uses TRBV27 with TRBJ2-1, with TRBD2 matching over 10 bases. Germline loops: CDR1 MNHEY, CDR2 SMNVEV (reference sequence). The CDR3 loop spans 17 amino acids. Germline trimming cut 8 bases from V and 6 bases from J; bases unmatched to any gene: 16. Here the CDR3 reads CASGDLLGTSETNEQFF. In nucleotides, the CDR3 is TGTGCCAGCGGTGACCTCCTGGGGACTAGCGAAACCAATGAGCAGTTCTTC.

This clonotype came up many times. The chain has TRBV6-1 and TRBJ1-5; 12 bases are a match to TRBD1. Trimming removed 6 bases from V and 2 bases from J; junction bases left unmatched: 8. This CDR3 contains 17 residues. Germline V gives CDR1 MNHNS, CDR2 SASEGT. CDR3 residues: CASRPGQGARGNQPQHF. CDR3 DNA: TGTGCCAGCAGGCCGGGACAGGGGGCTAGGGGCAATCAGCCCCAGCATTTT.

This clonotype was observed many times. The chain carries TRBV7-9 and TRBJ2-1; 9 nucleotides agree with TRBD2. The CDR3 sequence is 14 residues long. Trimming took 4 bases from V and 6 from J; bases not matched to a gene: 4. Germline V lookup: CDR1 SEHNR, CDR2 FQNEAQ (reference sequence). In DNA, the CDR3 is TGTGCCAGCAGCTGGACAGCGGGAGGCAATGAGCAGTTCTTC. Translation: CASSWTAGGNEQFF.

This clonotype came up many times. Germline and junction disagree at one end, which may indicate a read error. In nucleotides, the CDR3 is TGTGCCAGCAGTTCCTACCGGACCGGCGACAGGAACTTC. Residues: CASSSYRTGDRNF. V is TRBV28 and J is TRBJ2-5; a possible D gene is TRBD1 (6 bases). In germline, CDR1 is MDHEN, CDR2 SYDVKM. The CDR3 extends over 13 amino acids.

Ten or more counts support this clonotype. The genes are TRBV3-1 and TRBJ2-1; 11 bases match TRBD2. Per germline, CDR1 LGHDT and CDR2 YNNKEL (reference sequence). The CDR3 totals 16 residues. Trimming cost V 1 base and J 5 bases; bases outside gene matches: 4. The CDR3 DNA follows: TGTGCCAGCAGCCAAGCCGGGACTAGCGGCAACAATGAGCAGTTCTTC. Translation: CASSQAGTSGNNEQFF.

This clonotype was recorded once. The chain employs TRBV7-6 and TRBJ2-3; perhaps TRBD2 as D (7 bases). Germline CDR1 reads SGHVS; CDR2 reads FNYEAQ. The ends were cut back, 5 bases at V and 1 base at J, with 19 bases in the middle. This CDR3 is 17 amino acids long. CDR3 in amino acids: CASSGNRGGYGTDTQYF. CDR3 in DNA: TGTGCCAGCAGCGGGAATAGGGGGGGGTACGGCACAGATACGCAGTATTTT. Filled out from reference TRBV7-6 and TRBJ2-3, the complete variable domain reads GAGVSQSPRYKVTKRGQDVALRCDPISGHVSLYWYRQALGQGPEFLTYFNYEAQQDKSGLPNDRFSAERPEGSISTLTIQRTEQRDSAMYRCASSGNRGGYGTDTQYFGPGTRLTVL.

This clonotype was seen ten or more times. The chain is built from TRBV6-6 and TRBJ2-7; D is ambiguous. The CDR3 consists of 15 residues. The ends were cut back, 0 bases at V and 1 base at J, with 10 bases in the middle. Germline V gene data show CDR1 as MNHNY and CDR2 as SVGAGI (reference sequence). The CDR3 DNA reads TGTGCCAGCAGTTACTCGATCGGCTCTTCCTACGAGCAGTACTTC. Protein product: CASSYSIGSSYEQYF.

This clonotype was observed at least ten times. This chain joins TRBV28 and TRBJ2-1; 10 bases map to TRBD2. The CDR3 length is 17 residues. V was clipped by 5 bases and J by 7 bases; unmatched bases: 14. Germline assignment: CDR1 MDHEN and CDR2 SYDVKM. CDR3 sequence: CASSPNTASGSRNEQFF. CDR3 sequence (DNA): TGTGCCAGCAGTCCTAATACTGCTAGCGGGAGTCGGAATGAGCAGTTCTTC.

This clonotype was seen more than once but under ten times. This rearrangement joins TRBV20-1 to TRBJ2-3; tentatively, D is TRBD1 (5 bases). The germline gives CDR1 DFQATT, CDR2 SNEGSKA (reference sequence). CDR3 length: 11 amino acids. The V end lost 6 bases, the J end lost 11 bases, and 15 bases lay between the germline ends. The CDR3 protein is CSASGLRGQYF. The CDR3 nucleotides read TGCAGTGCGAGTGGGCTAAGGGGGCAGTATTTT.

The chain joins TRBV12-3 or TRBV12-4 to TRBJ2-5, with 8 positions matching TRBD2. This CDR3 is built from 16 residues. The trim removed 6 bases at V and 2 bases at J, leaving 11 bases unmatched. The CDR3 DNA is TGTGCCAGCAGACCTACTAGCGGAAAAAGACAAGAGACCCAGTACTTC. This translates into CASRPTSGKRQETQYF.

This clonotype has at least ten counts. The CDR3 is CASSLAVPGVTGELFF. CDR3 sequence (DNA): TGTGCCAGCAGCTTAGCGGTGCCAGGGGTCACCGGGGAGCTGTTTTTT. V gene TRBV7-2 combines with J gene TRBJ2-2, with D perhaps matching TRBD1 (6 bases). CDR3 size: 16 residues. V was clipped by 0 bases and J by 4 bases, with 12 bases between them. Germline V gene data show CDR1 as SGHTA and CDR2 as FQGNSA.

The chain couples TRBV7-9 to TRBJ2-1; D is uncertain. V lost 0 bases to trimming and J lost 9 bases, with 12 bases between them. The CDR3 contains 14 residues. Germline CDR1 and CDR2: SEHNR and FQNEAQ (reference sequence). The CDR3 DNA follows: TGTGCCAGCAGCTTAGCGCCCCCCCCGGGTGAGCAGTTCTTC. It translates to CASSLAPPPGEQFF.

This clonotype was seen at least ten times. The CDR3 loop reads CASSLFTGRNTGELFF. CDR3 DNA sequence: TGTGCCAGCAGCTTATTTACAGGGCGAAACACCGGGGAGCTGTTTTTT. The J gene is TRBJ2-2, the V gene TRBV11-2; the D gene is possibly TRBD1 (6 bases). The germline V gene encodes CDR1 SGHAT and CDR2 FQNNGV. V was clipped by 2 bases and J by 2 bases, with 12 bases between them. The CDR3 is 16 residues long.

This clonotype occurred a few times. V and J are TRBV19 and TRBJ1-1; D gene ambiguous. CDR3 length equals 12 residues. V lost 6 bases to trimming and J lost 6 bases, with 11 bases between them. Germline V gene data show CDR1 as LNHDA and CDR2 as SQIVND (reference sequence). The chain's CDR3 is CASSRRRAEAFF. CDR3 DNA: TGTGCCAGTAGCCGGCGGCGGGCTGAAGCTTTCTTT.

The DNA of the CDR3 is TGTGCCACCAGCAGAGTAACAGGGAACTATGGCTACACCTTC. Protein product: CATSRVTGNYGYTF. V gene TRBV15 combines with J gene TRBJ1-2; a possible D gene is TRBD1 (6 bases). CDR1 is LNHNV and CDR2 is YYDKDF in the germline V gene (reference sequence). V was trimmed by 1 base and J by 2 bases, leaving 8 bases between them. The CDR3 length is 14 residues. Full variable domain (remainder filled in from reference TRBV15 and TRBJ1-2): DAMVIQNPRYQVTQFGKPVTLSCSQTLNHNVMYWYQQKSSQAPKLLFHYYDKDFNNEADTPDNFQSRRPNTSFCFLDIRSPGLGDTAMYLCATSRVTGNYGYTFGSGTRLTVV.

This clonotype was detected a few times. This sequence joins TRBV7-9 and TRBJ2-2; D perhaps matches TRBD2 (5 bases). CDR1 is SEHNR and CDR2 is FQNEAQ in the germline V gene (reference sequence). The CDR3 extends over 17 amino acids. V gave up 8 bases and J gave up 0 bases, with 19 bases separating them. CDR3 bases: TGTGCCAGCCCTTCCGGACTCTTGCCCCCGAACACCGGGGAGCTGTTTTTT. This gives the protein CASPSGLLPPNTGELFF.